The next 29 T cell receptor beta chains were all read from a single sample in a study of CD8+CD57+ T cells in acquired aplastic anemia. All patients picked for sequencing had shown, by flow cytometry, an expansion of CD8+CD57+ cells. For CDR3 and TCR beta VDJ profiling, genomic DNA was the template used. TCRdb re-called the reads through MiXCR, storing one row per CDR3 protein. The table lists approximately 190,000 distinct CDR3 sequences, approximately 48% of them singletons. The material sequenced was sorted CD4+, CD8+, or CD8+CD57+ T cells (not recorded which) from PBMCs. The receptors stem from a human donor with aplastic anemia.

On this clonotype: With a much larger clone just one base away, this may be a read error. The V and J genes are TRBV12-3 or TRBV12-4 and TRBJ2-3, with a weak D call TRBD1 (5 bases). Trimming shortened V by 3 bases and J by 8 bases, and 15 bases separated the two germline ends. The CDR3 contains 14 residues. CDR3 DNA: TGTGCCAGCAGTTTTCGCAGGGTGGCTGGTACGCAGTATTTT. Protein: CASSFRRVAGTQYF.

About this clonotype: This may come from a read error, since a much larger clone is one base off. The chain has TRBV6-4 and TRBJ1-2; D remains ambiguous. Germline CDR1 reads MRHNA; CDR2 reads SNTAGT. The CDR3 has 16 residues. CDR3 loop: CASSGARALRNYGYAF. The CDR3 DNA follows: TGTGCCAGCAGTGGGGCCAGAGCCCTTAGAAACTATGGCTACGCCTTC.

This clonotype was observed many times. The chain links TRBV6-1 to TRBJ2-7; D is undetermined. Germline V gives CDR1 MNHNS, CDR2 SASEGT. The CDR3 length is 16 residues. The V gene lost 7 bases and the J gene lost 2 bases, with 21 bases spanning the gap. CDR3 bases: TGTGCCAGCACCCGGGCCCACTGGGCTAAGCCCTACGAGCAGTACTTC. Protein sequence: CASTRAHWAKPYEQYF.

This clonotype has at least ten counts. The V gene is TRBV5-1, the J gene TRBJ1-3; 8 bases line up with TRBD1. V lost 2 bases, J lost 3 bases, and 10 bases stayed unmatched. Germline CDR1 reads SGHRS; CDR2 reads YFSETQ. This CDR3 has 17 residues. The CDR3 protein is CASSFSQGQGGGNTIYF. CDR3 DNA sequence: TGCGCCAGCAGCTTTTCCCAAGGACAGGGAGGTGGAAACACCATATATTTT.

This clonotype appeared a few times. The rearrangement links TRBV5-1 to TRBJ2-5, with D uncertain. CDR1 and CDR2 from the germline V gene are SGHRS and YFSETQ. The CDR3 sequence is 13 residues long. With 3 bases removed from V and 1 base from J, the gap between germline ends came to 7 bases. CDR3 residues: CASSSGSQETQYF. CDR3 nucleotide sequence: TGCGCCAGCAGCTCCGGGTCCCAAGAGACCCAGTACTTC.

The rearrangement uses TRBV11-1 and TRBJ2-3; weak D call: TRBD2 (5 bases). V dropped 1 base and J dropped 0 bases, with 8 bases sitting between them. This CDR3 comprises 15 residues. Germline loops: CDR1 SGHAT, CDR2 FQDESV (reference sequence). In nucleotides, the CDR3 is TGTGCCAGCAGCTTAGGGCGGAGGAGCACAGATACGCAGTATTTT. It is translated as CASSLGRRSTDTQYF.

Ten or more counts support this clonotype. V is TRBV4-1 and J is TRBJ2-1; D perhaps matches TRBD1 (6 bases). CDR3 length equals 15 residues. The V end lost 4 bases, the J end lost 6 bases, and 16 bases lay between the germline ends. CDR1 and CDR2 (germline): MGHRA, YSYEKL. The CDR3: CASSPTGFLGNEQFF. Written as DNA, the CDR3 is TGCGCCAGCAGCCCTACAGGGTTCCTCGGCAATGAGCAGTTCTTC.

CDR3 residues: CASSRLGPSVLGTQYF. The CDR3 coding sequence is TGTGCCAGCAGCCGACTTGGGCCCTCCGTATTGGGGACCCAGTACTTC. The V gene is TRBV11-3, the J gene TRBJ2-5; no definite D call. V lost 5 bases, J lost 7 bases, and 23 bases lay in between. CDR1 SGHNT and CDR2 YENEEA come from the germline V gene. The CDR3 length is 16 residues.

The genes are TRBV6-2 or TRBV6-3 and TRBJ1-5; TRBD1 might be the D (5 bases). CDR3 length equals 15 residues. V lost 2 bases and J lost 6, with 14 bases in between. The V gene's germline CDR1 is MNHEY and CDR2 SVGEGT. The CDR3 is CASSYVGQGGQPQHF. Here the CDR3 DNA reads TGTGCCAGCAGTTACGTTGGGCAGGGCGGTCAGCCCCAGCATTTT.

Only one count was recorded for this clonotype. J is TRBJ1-1 and V is TRBV7-3; D gene unclear. CDR3 length: 13 residues. Germline V gives CDR1 SGHTA, CDR2 FQGTGA. Trimming took off 4 bases at V and 4 bases at J, with 10 bases between the two ends. CDR3 loop: CASSSTLSTEAFF. The DNA for the CDR3 is TGTGCCAGCAGCTCGACCCTGTCCACTGAAGCTTTCTTT.

This clonotype appeared a single time. The genes are TRBV2 and TRBJ2-7, with a tentative D call TRBD2 (6 bases). Trimming pared 4 bases from V and 2 bases from J, leaving 12 bases between. The germline gives CDR1 SNHLY, CDR2 FYNNEI. The CDR3 is 14 residues long. The CDR3 bases are TGTGCCAGCAGTGCCGGACTATCAGCCTACGAGCAGTACTTC. This gives the protein CASSAGLSAYEQYF. The full variable domain, its missing parts supplied by reference TRBV2 and TRBJ2-7, is EPEVTQTPSHQVTQMGQEVILRCVPISNHLYFYWYRQILGQKVEFLVSFYNNEISEKSEIFDDQFSVERPDGSNFTLKIRSTKLEDSAMYFCASSAGLSAYEQYFGPGTRLTVT.

V is TRBV18 and J is TRBJ1-2; maybe TRBD1 (5 bases). V lost 1 base, J lost 6 bases, and 6 bases lay in between. Germline assignment: CDR1 KGHSH and CDR2 LQKENI. The CDR3 length is 12 residues. The CDR3 loop is CASSPRGDGYTF. The CDR3 DNA sequence: TGTGCCAGCTCACCACGGGGGGATGGCTACACCTTC. Based on the CDR3 plus reference TRBV18 and TRBJ1-2, the full variable domain is NAGVMQNPRHLVRRRGQEARLRCSPMKGHSHVYWYRQLPEEGLKFMVYLQKENIIDESGMPKERFSAEFPKEGPSILRIQQVVRGDSAAYFCASSPRGDGYTFGSGTRLTVV.

A remark on this clonotype: A clone one base away is much larger, so this may be a read error. The CDR3 spells CASTPTASTETQYF. CDR3 bases: TGTGCCAGCACCCCGACAGCCAGCACAGAGACGCAGTATTTT. The chain combines TRBV6-1 with TRBJ2-3, with a tentative D call TRBD1 (5 bases). CDR1 is MNHNS and CDR2 is SASEGT in the germline V gene. This CDR3 contains 14 residues.

This clonotype occurred once. The J gene is TRBJ2-6, the V gene TRBV11-1; D is perhaps TRBD1 or TRBD2 (5 bases each). CDR3 size: 16 residues. Germline CDR1 SGHAT, CDR2 FQDESV (reference sequence). V was cut by 5 bases and J by 2 bases, with 13 bases left in between. The CDR3 nucleotides read TGTGCCAGCAGCCTAGAGAGGGGCCCTGGGGCCAACGTCCTGACTTTC. Its translation is CASSLERGPGANVLTF.

The chain is built from TRBV18 and TRBJ1-1, with 9 positions matching TRBD1. Unmatched junction bases numbered 3, after V lost 1 base and J lost 0 bases. The length of the CDR3 is 16 residues. Germline V gene sequence: CDR1 KGHSH, CDR2 LQKENI. CDR3 sequence reads: CASSPRTGGLNTEAFF. The CDR3 DNA reads TGTGCCAGCTCACCACGCACAGGGGGCTTGAACACTGAAGCTTTCTTT.

The chain joins TRBV20-1 to TRBJ2-7; D is perhaps TRBD1 (6 bases). The CDR3 contains 13 residues. Trimming stripped 6 bases from V and 2 bases from J, with 14 bases between. Germline CDR1 DFQATT, CDR2 SNEGSKA (reference sequence). CDR3 DNA sequence: TGCAGTGCCGCGGACAGCCCCACCTACGAGCAGTACTTC. Its translation: CSAADSPTYEQYF.

This clonotype was seen repeatedly, ten times or more. The chain carries TRBV7-6 and TRBJ1-3; 8 bases agree with TRBD1. J was trimmed by 0 bases and V by 5 bases; bases with no gene match: 18. This CDR3 contains 20 residues. Per germline, CDR1 SGHVS and CDR2 FNYEAQ. DNA for the CDR3: TGTGCCAGCAGCGTACTGCGGGACAGGTTATCCAGGGACTCTGGAAACACCATATATTTT. Its protein product is CASSVLRDRLSRDSGNTIYF.

This clonotype was seen a single time. A read error may explain this, as a much larger clone is one base away. This chain uses TRBV3-1 with TRBJ2-3, with a tentative D call TRBD2 (5 bases). The CDR3 covers 12 residues. Per the germline V gene, CDR1 is LGHDT and CDR2 is YNNKEL (reference sequence). With 8 bases removed from V and 4 bases from J, the gap between germline ends came to 10 bases. In DNA form, the CDR3 reads TGTGCCAGCGGCCGAGCGGCAGATACGCAGTATTTT. It specifies CASGRAADTQYF.

This clonotype was observed at least ten times. The gene calls are TRBV20-1 and TRBJ1-1; no clear D gene. Germline V CDR1 and CDR2: DFQATT, SNEGSKA (reference sequence). CDR3 length equals 12 residues. V gave up 0 bases and J gave up 10 bases, with 12 bases separating them. The CDR3 loop reads CSAREGAGGAFF. The CDR3 DNA sequence: TGCAGTGCTAGAGAGGGCGCCGGTGGAGCTTTCTTT.

Ten or more counts support this clonotype. The rearrangement uses TRBV6-1 and TRBJ2-1; D is ambiguous. The V and J ends lost 6 bases and 1 base respectively, with 16 bases between them. The CDR3 length is 16 residues. Germline assignment: CDR1 MNHNS and CDR2 SASEGT. The CDR3 DNA reads TGTGCCAGCAGCCGGAGTGGTTTGACATCCTACAATGAGCAGTTCTTC. It translates to CASSRSGLTSYNEQFF.

This clonotype was observed at least ten times. The chain has TRBV9 and TRBJ2-1; D remains unclear. Deletions cut 0 bases from V and 2 bases from J, with 9 bases between. CDR3 size: 15 residues. The V gene's germline CDR1 is SGDLS and CDR2 YYNGEE. CDR3 sequence: CASSVEYPTYNEQFF. The DNA of the CDR3 is TGTGCCAGCAGCGTAGAATACCCGACCTACAATGAGCAGTTCTTC.

This chain joins TRBV6-1 and TRBJ2-1; D gene ambiguous. The V end was cut by 7 bases, the J end by 3 bases, with 16 bases between. The CDR3 totals 15 residues. Germline assignment: CDR1 MNHNS and CDR2 SASEGT. The CDR3 loop reads CASIRSSSGYNEQFF. Written as DNA, the CDR3 is TGTGCCAGCATTCGTTCAAGCAGTGGCTACAATGAGCAGTTCTTC.

This chain uses TRBV24-1 with TRBJ1-1; D might be TRBD1 (5 bases). The V end was cut by 2 bases, the J end by 10 bases, with 22 bases between. The CDR3 sequence is 16 residues long. The V gene's germline CDR1 is KGHDR and CDR2 SFDVKD. The CDR3 DNA reads as TGTGCCACCAGTGATTCGGCGGCAGGGTGGGACGGTGTAGCTTTCTTT. This codes for CATSDSAAGWDGVAFF.

This clonotype has ten or more counts. V and J are TRBV20-1 and TRBJ1-1, with no clear D. The CDR3 sequence is 15 residues long. Trimming left V 1 base short and J 3 bases short, with 15 bases between. Germline V gene lookup returns CDR1 DFQATT and CDR2 SNEGSKA (reference sequence). CDR3: CSARAPGGRDTEAFF. The CDR3 DNA sequence: TGCAGTGCTAGAGCCCCCGGTGGCCGAGACACTGAAGCTTTCTTT.

Many counts were recorded for this clonotype. The CDR3 reads CATSRDLTRVYTEAFF. Here the CDR3 DNA reads TGTGCCACCAGCAGAGATCTGACCCGAGTGTACACTGAAGCTTTCTTT. The chain has TRBV15 and TRBJ1-1; unclear D gene. With 0 bases removed from V and 3 bases from J, the gap between germline ends came to 14 bases. This CDR3 comprises 16 residues. Germline lookup yields CDR1 LNHNV and CDR2 YYDKDF (reference sequence).

The V call is TRBV20-1, the J call TRBJ2-5; 10 bases agree with TRBD2. V trimming: 5 bases; J trimming: 4 bases; junction bases outside the gene matches: 7. The CDR3 runs to 14 residues. Germline CDR1 DFQATT, CDR2 SNEGSKA (reference sequence). The CDR3 coding sequence is TGCAGTGCTTTCCCGGCTAGCGGGAGAGAGACCCAGTACTTC. It encodes CSAFPASGRETQYF.

The chain links TRBV5-6 to TRBJ2-1; D call uncertain. This CDR3 is 16 amino acids long. V gave up 4 bases and J gave up 2 bases, with 16 bases separating them. Germline V CDR1 and CDR2: SGHDT, YYEEEE. This CDR3 reads CASSLAVTPPYNEQFF. Here the CDR3 DNA reads TGTGCCAGCAGCCTGGCGGTGACACCTCCCTACAATGAGCAGTTCTTC.

This clonotype has more than one count but fewer than ten. V gene TRBV6-1 combines with J gene TRBJ2-7, with 9 bases fitting TRBD2. V gave up 6 bases and J gave up 3 bases; unmatched junction bases: 6. Germline lookup yields CDR1 MNHNS and CDR2 SASEGT. The CDR3 has 14 residues. CDR3 sequence reads: CASRPAGGLYEQYF. CDR3 bases: TGTGCCAGCAGACCAGCGGGGGGCCTCTACGAGCAGTACTTC.

CDR3 sequence (DNA): TGTGCCAGCAGCTTAGATTGGACGGGAACCCTCCAAGAGACCCAGTACTTC. Residues: CASSLDWTGTLQETQYF. The chain employs TRBV11-2 and TRBJ2-5, with TRBD2 as a possible D gene (5 bases). The CDR3 contains 17 residues. CDR1 and CDR2 from the germline V gene are SGHAT and FQNNGV. Trimming stripped 0 bases from V and 1 base from J, with 15 bases between.